The TCR beta chain under discussion was sequenced for a study of T cell responses to AZD1222 COVID-19 vaccine. Across the whole study: Timing groups of about 4 and about 12 weeks for second doses were pooled.

The CDR3 is made up of 12 amino acids. Between the trimmed V and J ends, which lost 7 bases and 5 bases, there was a span of 11 bases. CDR1 and CDR2 from the germline V gene are LNHDA and SQIVND (reference sequence). Produced via immunoSEQ multiplex PCR; TCRdb's table is partial and in-frame only. The table includes 90,000 to 150,000 clones, around 90% detected once. Findings of the study overall: Just a handful of people given AZD1222 tested seropositive at baseline. Of spike-specific TCRs, nearly half reportedly target regions left unmutated in variants. It should be noted that donors were predominantly white British and more often female, and clonal diversity was possibly underestimated.

With regard to this clone: Its antigen is unidentified.

The J gene is TRBJ1-2, the V gene TRBV19, with D maybe TRBD1 (5 bases). The input for sequencing was peripheral blood, taken on day 0 of AZD1222 vaccination. The receptor was isolated from an adult in good health. This CDR3 is CASKVYRYGYTF. The CDR3 region has the DNA TGTGCCAGTAAAGTTTACAGGTATGGCTACACCTTC.